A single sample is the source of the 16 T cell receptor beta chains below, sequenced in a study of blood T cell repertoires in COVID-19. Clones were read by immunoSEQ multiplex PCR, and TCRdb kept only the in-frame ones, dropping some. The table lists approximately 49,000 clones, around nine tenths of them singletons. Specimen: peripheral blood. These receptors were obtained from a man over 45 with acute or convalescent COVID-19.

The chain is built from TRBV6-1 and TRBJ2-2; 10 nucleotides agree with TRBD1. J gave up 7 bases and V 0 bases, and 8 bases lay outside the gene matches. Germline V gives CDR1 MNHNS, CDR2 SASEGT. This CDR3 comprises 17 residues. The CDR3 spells CASSEAPGTGVVGELFF. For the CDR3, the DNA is TGTGCCAGCAGTGAAGCACCCGGGACAGGGGTTGTCGGGGAGCTGTTTTTT.

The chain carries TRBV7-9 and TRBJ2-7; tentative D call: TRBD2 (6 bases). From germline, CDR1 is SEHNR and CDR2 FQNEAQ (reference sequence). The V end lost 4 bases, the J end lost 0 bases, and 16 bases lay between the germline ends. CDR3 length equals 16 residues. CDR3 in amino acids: CASSSLARGSSYEQYF. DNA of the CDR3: TGTGCCAGCAGCTCACTAGCCCGGGGCAGCTCCTACGAGCAGTACTTC.

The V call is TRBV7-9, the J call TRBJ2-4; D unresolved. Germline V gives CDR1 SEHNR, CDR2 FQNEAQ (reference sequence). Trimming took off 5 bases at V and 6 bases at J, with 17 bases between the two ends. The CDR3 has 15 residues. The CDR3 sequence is CASSPMRSKGNIQYF. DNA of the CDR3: TGTGCCAGCAGCCCTATGAGGTCCAAAGGAAACATTCAGTACTTC.

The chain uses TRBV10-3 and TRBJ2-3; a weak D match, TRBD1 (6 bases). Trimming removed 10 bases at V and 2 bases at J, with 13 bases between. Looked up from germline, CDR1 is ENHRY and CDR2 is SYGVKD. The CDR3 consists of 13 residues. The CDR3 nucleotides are TGTGCCACGATCGGGGACAACACAGATACGCAGTATTTT. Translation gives CATIGDNTDTQYF.

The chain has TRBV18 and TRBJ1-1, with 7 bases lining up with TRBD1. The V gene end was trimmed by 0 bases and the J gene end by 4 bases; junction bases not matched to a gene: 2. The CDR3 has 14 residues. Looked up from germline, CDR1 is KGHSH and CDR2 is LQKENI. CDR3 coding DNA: TGTGCCAGCTCACCACCCGGGACAGCCACTGAAGCTTTCTTT. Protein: CASSPPGTATEAFF.

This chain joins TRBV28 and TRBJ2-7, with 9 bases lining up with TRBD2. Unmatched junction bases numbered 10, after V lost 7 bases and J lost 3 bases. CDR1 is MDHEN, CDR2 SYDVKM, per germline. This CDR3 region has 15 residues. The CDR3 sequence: CASNDGSGSVYEQYF. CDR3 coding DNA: TGTGCCAGCAACGACGGTAGCGGGAGCGTCTACGAGCAGTACTTC.

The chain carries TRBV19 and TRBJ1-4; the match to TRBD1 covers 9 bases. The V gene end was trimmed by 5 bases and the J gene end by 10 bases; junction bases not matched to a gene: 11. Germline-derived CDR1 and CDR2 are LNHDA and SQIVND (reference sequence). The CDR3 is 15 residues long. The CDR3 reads CASSAAGQGIRKLFF. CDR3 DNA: TGTGCCAGTAGTGCCGCGGGACAGGGTATCAGAAAACTGTTTTTT. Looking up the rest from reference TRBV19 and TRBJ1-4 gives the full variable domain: DGGITQSPKYLFRKEGQNVTLSCEQNLNHDAMYWYRQDPGQGLRLIYYSQIVNDFQKGDIAEGYSVSREKKESFPLTVTSAQKNPTAFYLCASSAAGQGIRKLFFGSGTQLSVL.

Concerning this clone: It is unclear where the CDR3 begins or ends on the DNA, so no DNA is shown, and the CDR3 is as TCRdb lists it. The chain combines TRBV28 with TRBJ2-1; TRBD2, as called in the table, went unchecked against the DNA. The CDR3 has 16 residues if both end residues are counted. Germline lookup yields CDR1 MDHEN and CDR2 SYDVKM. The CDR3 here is CASSTLGLAGSNEQFF.

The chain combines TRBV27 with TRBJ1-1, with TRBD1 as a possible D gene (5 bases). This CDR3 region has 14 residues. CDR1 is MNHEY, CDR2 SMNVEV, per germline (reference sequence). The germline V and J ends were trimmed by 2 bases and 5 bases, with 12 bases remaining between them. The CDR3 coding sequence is TGTGCCAGCAGTTTAGTGGGGCTCGGGACTGAAGCTTTCTTT. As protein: CASSLVGLGTEAFF.

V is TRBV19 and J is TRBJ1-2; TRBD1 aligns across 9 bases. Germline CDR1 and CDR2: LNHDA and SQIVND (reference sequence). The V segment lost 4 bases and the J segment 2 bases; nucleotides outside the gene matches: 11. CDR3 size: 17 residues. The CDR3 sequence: CASSKGQGSSANYGYTF. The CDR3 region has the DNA TGTGCCAGTAGTAAGGGACAGGGTTCATCGGCAAACTATGGCTACACCTTC. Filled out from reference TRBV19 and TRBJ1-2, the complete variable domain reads DGGITQSPKYLFRKEGQNVTLSCEQNLNHDAMYWYRQDPGQGLRLIYYSQIVNDFQKGDIAEGYSVSREKKESFPLTVTSAQKNPTAFYLCASSKGQGSSANYGYTFGSGTRLTVV.

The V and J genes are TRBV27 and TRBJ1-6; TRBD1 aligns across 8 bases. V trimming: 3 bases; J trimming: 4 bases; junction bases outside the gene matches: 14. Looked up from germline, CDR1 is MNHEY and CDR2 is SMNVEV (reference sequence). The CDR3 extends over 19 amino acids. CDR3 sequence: CASSFRGQARIRYNSPLHF. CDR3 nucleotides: TGTGCCAGCAGTTTTCGGGGACAGGCCCGTATCCGATATAATTCACCCCTCCACTTT.

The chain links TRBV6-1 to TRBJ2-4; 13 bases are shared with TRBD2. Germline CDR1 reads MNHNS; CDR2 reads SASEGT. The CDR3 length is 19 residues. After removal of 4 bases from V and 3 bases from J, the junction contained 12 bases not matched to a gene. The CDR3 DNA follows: TGTGCCAGCAGTGGACTAGCGGGAGGAAATATACATGTCAAAAACATTCAGTACTTC. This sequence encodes CASSGLAGGNIHVKNIQYF.

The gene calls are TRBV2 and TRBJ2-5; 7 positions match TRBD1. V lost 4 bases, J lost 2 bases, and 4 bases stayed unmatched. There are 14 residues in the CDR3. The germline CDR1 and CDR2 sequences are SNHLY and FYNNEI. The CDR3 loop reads CASSGGRGQETQYF. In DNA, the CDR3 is TGTGCCAGCAGTGGTGGCAGGGGGCAAGAGACCCAGTACTTC.

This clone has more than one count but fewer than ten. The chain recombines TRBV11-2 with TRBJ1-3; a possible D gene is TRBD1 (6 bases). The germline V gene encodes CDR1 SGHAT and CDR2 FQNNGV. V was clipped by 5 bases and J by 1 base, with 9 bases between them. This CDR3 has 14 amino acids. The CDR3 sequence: CASSPGHSGNTIYF. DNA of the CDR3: TGTGCCAGCAGCCCGGGACATTCTGGAAACACCATATATTTT.

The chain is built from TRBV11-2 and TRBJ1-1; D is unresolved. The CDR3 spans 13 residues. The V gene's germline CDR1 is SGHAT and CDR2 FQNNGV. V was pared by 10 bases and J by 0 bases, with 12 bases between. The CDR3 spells CATVQTMNTEAFF. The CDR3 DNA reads TGTGCCACCGTGCAAACAATGAACACTGAAGCTTTCTTT.

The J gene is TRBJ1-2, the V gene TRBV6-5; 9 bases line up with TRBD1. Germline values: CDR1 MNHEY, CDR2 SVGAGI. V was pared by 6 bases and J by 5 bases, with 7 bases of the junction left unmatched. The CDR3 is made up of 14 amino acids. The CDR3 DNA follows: TGTGCCAGCAGACTTCGACAGGGGGGTTATGGCTACACCTTC. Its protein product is CASRLRQGGYGYTF.